This T cell receptor (beta chain) was sequenced in a study of shared clonotypes between healthy human individuals. Recent vaccinations or acute infections were absent in the healthy HIV-negative adult donors. CD4+ cells were split into CD45RA+ naive and CD45RA-negative memory subsets. Profiled with immunoSEQ multiplex PCR; TCRdb holds only in-frame clones, not every one. The repertoire holds some 2,500,000 clones, with over 85% as singletons. General study points: Naive subsets, compared against memory subsets, generally had larger estimated richness values. Researchers sampled only blood; tissue repertoires likely differ.

The CDR3 sequence is 18 residues long. Per germline, CDR1 GTSNPN and CDR2 SVGIG (reference sequence). The trim removed 0 bases at V and 5 bases at J, leaving 15 bases unmatched. With respect to this clone: What it binds is not known.

The J gene is TRBJ2-1, the V gene TRBV30; 8 bases match TRBD2. This TCR was sampled from a man between 18 and 29 years old in good health. Some clones in this sample may be carry-over from other donors' samples. The sample comprised naive CD4+ T cells from PBMCs. This sample's subset: CD45RA+ positively selected. CDR3 sequence: CAWSVRLAPRKRDNEQFF. The CDR3 bases are TGTGCCTGGAGTGTACGACTAGCGCCACGGAAGAGAGACAATGAGCAGTTCTTC.